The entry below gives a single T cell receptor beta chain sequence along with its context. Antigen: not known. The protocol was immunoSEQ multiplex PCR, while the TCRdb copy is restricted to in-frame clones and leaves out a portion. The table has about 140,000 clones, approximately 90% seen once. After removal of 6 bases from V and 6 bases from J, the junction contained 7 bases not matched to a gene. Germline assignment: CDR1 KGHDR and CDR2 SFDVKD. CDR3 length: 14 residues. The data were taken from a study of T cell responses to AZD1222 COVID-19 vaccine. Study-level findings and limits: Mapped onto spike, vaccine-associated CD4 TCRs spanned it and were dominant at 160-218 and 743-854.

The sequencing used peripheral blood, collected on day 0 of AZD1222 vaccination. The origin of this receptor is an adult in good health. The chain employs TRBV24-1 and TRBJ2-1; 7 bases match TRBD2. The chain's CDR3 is CATSTGEGFNEQFF. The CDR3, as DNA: TGTGCCACCAGTACCGGGGAGGGTTTCAATGAGCAGTTCTTC.